The 24 T cell receptor beta chains reported below all come from one sample, sequenced in a study of cytomegalovirus exposure and HLA in healthy donors. Assay used: immunoSEQ multiplex PCR; TCRdb lists only in-frame clones, some missing. The table lists roughly 140,000 clones, approximately 89% of them singletons, with 0.6% to 0.8% in the top ten. The sample was PBMCs. These receptors all stem from a man between 18 and 35 years old in good health and CMV-seronegative.

The rearrangement links TRBV25-1 to TRBJ1-2; D might be TRBD1 (5 bases). In germline, CDR1 is MGHDK, CDR2 SYGVNS. V shed 7 bases and J shed 5 bases, with 11 bases lying between them. CDR3 size: 12 residues. CDR3 region: CASTGMGYGYTF. For the CDR3, the DNA is TGTGCCAGCACAGGGATGGGATATGGCTACACCTTC.

V usage is TRBV6-5 and J usage is TRBJ2-1; possible D gene TRBD2, 6 bases. Germline CDR1 MNHEY, CDR2 SVGAGI. V lost 3 bases to trimming and J lost 2 bases, with 14 bases between them. The CDR3 sequence is 16 residues long. The chain's CDR3 is CASSYSGGVPYNEQFF. DNA of the CDR3: TGTGCCAGCAGTTATAGCGGAGGGGTCCCCTACAATGAGCAGTTCTTC.

As DNA, the CDR3 is TGTGCCAGCAGCACCCAGACAGGGGGCAGGACTGAAGCTTTCTTT. Protein product: CASSTQTGGRTEAFF. This chain connects TRBV7-9 to TRBJ1-1, with 10 bases fitting TRBD1. After removal of 5 bases from V and 5 bases from J, the junction contained 8 bases not matched to a gene. This CDR3 spans 15 amino acids. Germline V gives CDR1 SEHNR, CDR2 FQNEAQ (reference sequence).

This chain uses TRBV6-4 with TRBJ2-3; 7 nucleotides align to TRBD1. The germline CDR1 and CDR2 sequences are MRHNA and SNTAGT. The ends lost 1 base at V and 1 base at J; junction bases unmatched: 5. The CDR3 loop spans 16 amino acids. The CDR3 region is CASSDWTGTGTDTQYF. CDR3 coding DNA: TGTGCCAGCAGTGACTGGACCGGGACAGGCACAGATACGCAGTATTTT.

V and J are TRBV5-6 and TRBJ1-1; D remains unclear. The CDR3 contains 15 residues. V shed 0 bases and J shed 5 bases, with 14 bases lying between them. The V gene's germline CDR1 is SGHDT and CDR2 YYEEEE. CDR3 loop: CASSLGFGGATEAFF. CDR3 bases: TGTGCCAGCAGCTTGGGGTTCGGCGGCGCAACTGAAGCTTTCTTT.

This clone was found once. The CDR3 is CASSFPGSGYTF. For the CDR3, the DNA is TGTGCCAGCAGCTTTCCAGGGTCTGGCTACACCTTC. The chain links TRBV7-6 to TRBJ1-2; perhaps TRBD1 as D (5 bases). Trimming took 3 bases from V and 7 from J, leaving 9 bases between them. Per germline, CDR1 SGHVS and CDR2 FNYEAQ. This CDR3 comprises 12 residues.

The chain joins TRBV29-1 to TRBJ1-1; D is uncertain. Germline-derived CDR1 and CDR2 are SQVTM and ANQGSEA. The CDR3 length is 13 residues. V was cut by 3 bases and J by 1 base, with 9 bases left in between. The CDR3 region has the DNA TGCAGCGTTGAGGTTGGCAGGAACACTGAAGCTTTCTTT. It translates to CSVEVGRNTEAFF.

The chain joins TRBV11-2 to TRBJ1-6; 7 nucleotides line up with TRBD1. There are 15 residues in the CDR3. Trimming took 5 bases from V and 7 from J; bases not matched to a gene: 8. CDR1 and CDR2 (germline): SGHAT, FQNNGV. The CDR3 DNA sequence: TGTGCCAGCAGCCTGGTCGCAGGGGGGAATTCACCCCTCCACTTT. Amino acid sequence: CASSLVAGGNSPLHF.

J is TRBJ2-1 and V is TRBV7-6; 7 nucleotides line up with TRBD2. Per germline, CDR1 SGHVS and CDR2 FNYEAQ. With 5 bases clipped from V and 3 bases from J, the junction kept 10 bases outside the gene matches. The CDR3 spans 16 residues. The CDR3 here is CASSTGGSGLYNEQFF. In DNA, the CDR3 is TGTGCCAGCAGCACCGGGGGTAGCGGGCTCTACAATGAGCAGTTCTTC. The entire variable domain, with the rest obtained from reference TRBV7-6 and TRBJ2-1, is as follows: GAGVSQSPRYKVTKRGQDVALRCDPISGHVSLYWYRQALGQGPEFLTYFNYEAQQDKSGLPNDRFSAERPEGSISTLTIQRTEQRDSAMYRCASSTGGSGLYNEQFFGPGTRLTVL.

This chain uses TRBV5-4 with TRBJ2-3; 13 bases align to TRBD2. The V gene's germline CDR1 is SGHNT and CDR2 YYREEE (reference sequence). The CDR3 has 17 amino acids. After removal of 1 base from V and 3 bases from J, the junction contained 5 bases not matched to a gene. The CDR3 loop reads CASSLRTSGRGTDTQYF. In DNA, the CDR3 is TGTGCCAGCAGCTTGAGGACTAGCGGGAGAGGAACAGATACGCAGTATTTT.

The chain uses TRBV14 and TRBJ2-5; 11 bases map to TRBD2. The CDR3 is 14 residues long. Trimming at V came to 4 bases and at J to 3 bases, leaving 1 base not matched to a gene. Germline CDR1 SGHDN, CDR2 FVKESK. The CDR3, as DNA: TGTGCCAGCAGCCGGGGACTAGCGGAAGAGACCCAGTACTTC. It is translated as CASSRGLAEETQYF.

This clone was seen just once. The chain employs TRBV6-4 and TRBJ1-1, with D unresolved. The CDR3 consists of 13 residues. Germline V gene sequence: CDR1 MRHNA, CDR2 SNTAGT. V shed 3 bases and J shed 2 bases, with 7 bases lying between them. The CDR3 is CASSEQLNTEAFF. CDR3 in DNA: TGTGCCAGCAGTGAACAACTAAACACTGAAGCTTTCTTT.

The gene calls are TRBV7-9 and TRBJ2-3; 13 positions match TRBD2. V dropped 6 bases and J dropped 3; count of bases not matched to a gene: 6. The CDR3 length is 16 residues. Per the germline V gene, CDR1 is SEHNR and CDR2 is FQNEAQ (reference sequence). This CDR3 is CASSFRTSGRTDTQYF. DNA for the CDR3: TGTGCCAGCAGTTTCCGGACTAGCGGGAGAACAGATACGCAGTATTTT. Full variable domain (outside the CDR3, taken from reference TRBV7-9 and TRBJ2-3): DTGVSQNPRHKITKRGQNVTFRCDPISEHNRLYWYRQTLGQGPEFLTYFQNEAQLEKSRLLSDRFSAERPKGSFSTLEIQRTEQGDSAMYLCASSFRTSGRTDTQYFGPGTRLTVL.

This clone has just one count. The rearrangement uses TRBV6-5 and TRBJ1-2, with a possible D match to TRBD1 (5 bases). This CDR3 has 15 amino acids. Trimming took 2 bases from V and 7 from J, leaving 17 bases between them. Per germline, CDR1 MNHEY and CDR2 SVGAGI. DNA of the CDR3: TGTGCCAGCAGTTACGGGGGGGGAACTTCTACTGGCTACACCTTC. Translated: CASSYGGGTSTGYTF.

The CDR3 spells CASSPPGTGVYGYTF. In nucleotides, the CDR3 is TGTGCCAGCTCACCACCCGGGACAGGGGTATATGGCTACACCTTC. V gene TRBV18 combines with J gene TRBJ1-2; 10 bases align to TRBD1. Germline V gene data show CDR1 as KGHSH and CDR2 as LQKENI. This CDR3 comprises 15 residues. J gave up 5 bases and V 0 bases, and 3 bases lay outside the gene matches.

V gene TRBV5-1 combines with J gene TRBJ2-7, with 8 bases fitting TRBD2. This CDR3 has 14 residues. J lost 5 bases, V lost 4 bases, and 8 bases had no gene match. Germline assignment: CDR1 SGHRS and CDR2 YFSETQ. CDR3 sequence reads: CASSRGGKGDEQYF. The DNA for the CDR3 is TGCGCCAGCAGCCGCGGGGGGAAAGGAGACGAGCAGTACTTC.

This chain uses TRBV9 with TRBJ1-1; D is ambiguous. V dropped 0 bases and J dropped 1 base, with 10 bases sitting between them. Germline CDR1 SGDLS, CDR2 YYNGEE. The length of the CDR3 is 15 residues. The CDR3 here is CASSVDSFRNTEAFF. DNA of the CDR3: TGTGCCAGCAGCGTAGATTCCTTTCGGAACACTGAAGCTTTCTTT.

This clone showed up just once. This sequence joins TRBV7-2 and TRBJ1-2, with D maybe TRBD1 (6 bases). The germline gives CDR1 SGHTA, CDR2 FQGNSA. The CDR3 covers 12 residues. Trimming pared 4 bases from V and 6 bases from J, leaving 9 bases between. The CDR3 spells CASSYSGDGYTF. CDR3 coding DNA: TGTGCCAGCAGCTACTCAGGGGATGGCTACACCTTC.

The chain is built from TRBV6-5 and TRBJ2-7; TRBD2 agrees at 8 bases. This CDR3 region has 12 residues. Trimming at V came to 4 bases and at J to 10 bases, leaving 6 bases not matched to a gene. Germline CDR1 and CDR2: MNHEY and SVGAGI. In DNA form, the CDR3 reads TGTGCCAGCAGTTTAGCGGGATTGGAACAGTACGTC. Amino acid sequence: CASSLAGLEQYV.

This clone was detected once. The chain is built from TRBV7-2 and TRBJ2-7; D is possibly TRBD1 (5 bases). Deletions cut 2 bases from V and 2 bases from J, with 7 bases between. The germline gives CDR1 SGHTA, CDR2 FQGNSA. This CDR3 comprises 13 residues. CDR3 region: CASSLLGAYEQYV. The CDR3 DNA reads TGTGCCAGCAGCTTATTAGGGGCCTACGAGCAGTACGTC.

The chain has TRBV21-1 and TRBJ1-2; no DNA check was done on the table's D call, TRBD1. TRBV21-1 is tagged as a pseudogene. This CDR3 region has 13 residues. CDR3 in amino acids: CASSKAGHDGYTF. Here the CDR3 DNA reads TGTGCCAGCAGCAAAGCGGGGCACGATGGCTACACCTTC.

The CDR3 DNA reads as TGCGCCAGCAGCCTAGGACAGGGGCGGGCTGAAGCTTTCTTT. It translates to CASSLGQGRAEAFF. The V and J genes are TRBV5-1 and TRBJ1-1, with 9 bases that match TRBD1. The germline CDR1 and CDR2 sequences are SGHRS and YFSETQ. The length of the CDR3 is 14 residues. The ends lost 4 bases at V and 6 bases at J; junction bases unmatched: 7.

The chain employs TRBV7-6 and TRBJ2-3, with no clear D. The V and J ends lost 1 base and 4 bases respectively, with 6 bases between them. The CDR3 has 13 residues. Germline V gene sequence: CDR1 SGHVS, CDR2 FNYEAQ. The CDR3 region has the DNA TGTGCCAGCAGCTTAGGAGGCTCAGATACGCAGTATTTT. Translating it yields CASSLGGSDTQYF.

This chain joins TRBV2 and TRBJ2-1; 9 bases agree with TRBD2. Germline loops: CDR1 SNHLY, CDR2 FYNNEI. The ends lost 3 bases at V and 7 bases at J; junction bases unmatched: 7. CDR3 length: 15 amino acids. Written as DNA, the CDR3 is TGTGCCAGCAGTGACTTGCGGGGGGGAAATAATGAGCAGTTCTTC. Protein: CASSDLRGGNNEQFF.